The 16 T cell receptor beta chains below all came from one sample that was sequenced in a study of patients and donors after allogeneic stem cell transplantation. TCRdb analysed the RT-PCR reads with MiXCR anew, one entry per CDR3 protein. The sample includes some 200,000 distinct CDR3 sequences, around two fifths of them seen just once. The specimen was blood, either unsorted or a sorted T cell fraction (not recorded which). The receptors were sampled from a human donor who was either an allogeneic HSCT recipient or a stem cell or donor lymphocyte infusion donor (not recorded which). It is not recorded whose cells these are; they may come from a transplant donor.

The genes are TRBV6-5 and TRBJ2-3; 10 nucleotides align to TRBD2. V shed 10 bases and J 2 bases; nucleotides not matched to a gene: 9. Germline lookup yields CDR1 MNHEY and CDR2 SVGAGI. The CDR3 has 15 amino acids. CDR3 DNA sequence: TGTGCCAAGTCAAGCGGGAGGGCCTCCACAGATACGCAGTATTTT. Translating gives CAKSSGRASTDTQYF.

This clonotype was counted between two and nine times. The chain combines TRBV5-1 with TRBJ1-1; D gene uncertain. CDR1 and CDR2 (germline): SGHRS, YFSETQ. Deletions cut 1 base from V and 5 bases from J, with 6 bases between. The CDR3 is 12 residues long. CDR3 amino acids: CASSLSRTEAFF. CDR3 coding DNA: TGCGCCAGCAGCTTGAGCAGGACTGAAGCTTTCTTT. The whole variable domain, filled in from reference TRBV5-1 and TRBJ1-1, reads KAGVTQTPRYLIKTRGQQVTLSCSPISGHRSVSWYQQTPGQGLQFLFEYFSETQRNKGNFPGRFSGRQFSNSRSEMNVSTLELGDSALYLCASSLSRTEAFFGQGTRLTVV.

V gene TRBV5-1 combines with J gene TRBJ2-1; no firm D call. Germline V gene lookup returns CDR1 SGHRS and CDR2 YFSETQ. The CDR3 totals 15 residues. V was trimmed by 5 bases and J by 0 bases, leaving 12 bases between them. The CDR3 here is CASSLVRISYNEQFF. DNA for the CDR3: TGCGCCAGCAGTCTCGTAAGAATCTCCTACAATGAGCAGTTCTTC.

The chain links TRBV7-2 to TRBJ2-3; D is perhaps TRBD2 (5 bases). The V and J ends lost 5 bases and 2 bases respectively, with 17 bases between them. From germline, CDR1 is SGHTA and CDR2 FQGNSA. This CDR3 contains 16 residues. CDR3 DNA: TGTGCCAGCAGCCCACTAGGGCGCACCGACACAGATACGCAGTATTTT. Translated, it gives CASSPLGRTDTDTQYF.

This clonotype showed up just a few times. This chain links TRBV7-9 with TRBJ1-4; tentative D call: TRBD1 (6 bases). Trimming removed 0 bases from V and 7 bases from J, with 12 bases in between. Germline CDR1 SEHNR, CDR2 FQNEAQ (reference sequence). CDR3 length: 15 residues. CDR3 region: CASSLATGRAEKLFF. Written as DNA, the CDR3 is TGTGCCAGCAGCTTAGCCACAGGGAGGGCTGAAAAACTGTTTTTT. Complete variable domain (other parts from reference TRBV7-9 and TRBJ1-4): DTGVSQNPRHKITKRGQNVTFRCDPISEHNRLYWYRQTLGQGPEFLTYFQNEAQLEKSRLLSDRFSAERPKGSFSTLEIQRTEQGDSAMYLCASSLATGRAEKLFFGSGTQLSVL.

There are a few counts of this clonotype. This chain connects TRBV5-1 to TRBJ2-2; D may be TRBD1 (6 bases). The CDR3 loop spans 12 amino acids. The germline V gene encodes CDR1 SGHRS and CDR2 YFSETQ. V was cut by 4 bases and J by 5 bases, with 6 bases left in between. The CDR3 DNA follows: TGCGCCAGCAGCCAGGGGACCGGGGAGCTGTTTTTT. It codes for CASSQGTGELFF.

CDR3 nucleotide sequence: TGTGCCAGCAGTTACGGCATAGGACTAGCGGGAGTAAGAGAGCAGTACTTC. This codes for CASSYGIGLAGVREQYF. This chain uses TRBV6-5 with TRBJ2-7; TRBD2 matches at 13 bases. CDR3 length equals 17 residues. CDR1 MNHEY and CDR2 SVGAGI come from the germline V gene. J lost 7 bases, V lost 2 bases, and 11 bases had no gene match.

This clonotype was found a few times. The rearrangement uses TRBV29-1 and TRBJ1-1; maybe TRBD1 (5 bases). V shed 4 bases and J shed 7 bases, with 16 bases lying between them. Germline V lookup: CDR1 SQVTM, CDR2 ANQGSEA. The CDR3 extends over 13 amino acids. In DNA, the CDR3 is TGCAGCGTTGCACCCTCGGGGGGATTTGAAGCTTTCTTT. Translation gives CSVAPSGGFEAFF.

This clonotype was observed a few times. The genes are TRBV12-3 or TRBV12-4 and TRBJ2-7; unclear D gene. This CDR3 spans 11 amino acids. Trimming left V 1 base short and J 6 bases short, with 4 bases between. CDR3 sequence (DNA): TGTGCCAGCAGTTTAGGTGTCGAGCAGTACTTC. Protein: CASSLGVEQYF.

The V call is TRBV5-6, the J call TRBJ2-7; the match to TRBD2 covers 7 bases. This CDR3 has 14 amino acids. V dropped 4 bases and J dropped 3; count of bases not matched to a gene: 7. Germline V CDR1 and CDR2: SGHDT, YYEEEE. The CDR3 here is CASSPLGGFYEQYF. CDR3 sequence (DNA): TGTGCCAGCAGCCCCCTGGGGGGGTTCTACGAGCAGTACTTC.

V gene TRBV29-1 combines with J gene TRBJ1-1, with 7 bases that match TRBD1. Trimming cost V 2 bases and J 6 bases; bases outside gene matches: 6. Germline V gene sequence: CDR1 SQVTM, CDR2 ANQGSEA. This CDR3 region has 13 residues. Here the CDR3 DNA reads TGCAGCGTTGAAAAGGGGACAGCTCCTGAAGCTTTCTTT. Encoded protein: CSVEKGTAPEAFF. Combining the CDR3 with reference TRBV29-1 and TRBJ1-1 gives the whole variable domain SAVISQKPSRDICQRGTSLTIQCQVDSQVTMMFWYRQQPGQSLTLIATANQGSEATYESGFVIDKFPISRPNLTFSTLTVSNMSPEDSSIYLCSVEKGTAPEAFFGQGTRLTVV.

This clonotype came up a few times. A junction boundary mismatches the germline segment, possibly from a read error. V and J are TRBV12-3 or TRBV12-4 and TRBJ1-1; weak D call: TRBD1 (6 bases). CDR3 length equals 13 residues. In DNA, the CDR3 is TGTGCCAGCAGTTTAGCGCTTCGGACAGCTTCTGATTTT. Residues: CASSLALRTASDF.

V usage is TRBV6-2 or TRBV6-3 and J usage is TRBJ2-7; no clear D gene. The CDR3 covers 13 residues. Trimming cost V 4 bases and J 3 bases, with 10 bases left between them. The germline V gene has CDR1 MNHEY and CDR2 SVGEGT. Here the CDR3 reads CASSSFLSYEQYF. The CDR3 region has the DNA TGTGCCAGCAGTTCTTTTCTCAGCTACGAGCAGTACTTC.

In this sample, this clonotype turned up a few times. This rearrangement joins TRBV5-1 to TRBJ1-2; a weak D match, TRBD1 (6 bases). Germline V CDR1 and CDR2: SGHRS, YFSETQ. Trimming cost V 0 bases and J 2 bases, with 8 bases left between them. This CDR3 spans 14 amino acids. Here the CDR3 DNA reads TGCGCCAGCAGCTTGGGACAGGAAAACTATGGCTACACCTTC. This translates into CASSLGQENYGYTF.

This clonotype was observed a few times. The J gene is TRBJ1-5, the V gene TRBV12-3 or TRBV12-4; D is unresolved. V lost 8 bases and J lost 0, with 17 bases in between. CDR3 length equals 16 residues. The CDR3 DNA reads as TGTGCCAGCGCCATACTGACGGAATATAGCAATCAGCCCCAGCATTTT. This translates into CASAILTEYSNQPQHF.

V gene TRBV4-3 combines with J gene TRBJ2-7; the match to TRBD2 covers 8 bases. The CDR3 sequence is 14 residues long. V gave up 4 bases and J gave up 2 bases; unmatched junction bases: 4. CDR1 is LGHNA, CDR2 YSLEER, per germline. Here the CDR3 reads CASSPVAGPYEQYF. CDR3 bases: TGCGCCAGCAGCCCAGTAGCGGGACCCTACGAGCAGTACTTC.